This T cell receptor beta chain was retrieved from a study of T cells in Graves' hyperthyroidism and ophthalmopathy. Germline lookup yields CDR1 SGHRS and CDR2 YFSETQ. The CDR3 has 16 residues. Germline trimming cut 4 bases from V and 0 bases from J; bases unmatched to any gene: 9. Many counts were recorded for this clonotype. The source material, RNA transcripts, was used to amplify TCR beta CDR3 regions. RT-PCR in the first round (using the HTBI primer set) targeted the TCR CDR3. TCRdb re-analysed the multiplex PCR reads in MiXCR, keeping a single row per CDR3 protein. Among some 510,000 distinct CDR3 sequences, about a fifth were seen once, and the ten largest hold 26%.

The source of this sequence is a man aged 18 to 29 with Graves' hyperthyroidism. The V call is TRBV5-1, the J call TRBJ1-1, with TRBD1 matching 7 bases. The source material was blood. The CDR3 spells CASSTDRASMNTEAFF. CDR3 DNA: TGCGCCAGCAGCACTGACAGGGCTTCCATGAACACTGAAGCTTTCTTT. Together with reference TRBV5-1 and TRBJ1-1, the CDR3 gives the full variable domain: KAGVTQTPRYLIKTRGQQVTLSCSPISGHRSVSWYQQTPGQGLQFLFEYFSETQRNKGNFPGRFSGRQFSNSRSEMNVSTLELGDSALYLCASSTDRASMNTEAFFGQGTRLTVV.